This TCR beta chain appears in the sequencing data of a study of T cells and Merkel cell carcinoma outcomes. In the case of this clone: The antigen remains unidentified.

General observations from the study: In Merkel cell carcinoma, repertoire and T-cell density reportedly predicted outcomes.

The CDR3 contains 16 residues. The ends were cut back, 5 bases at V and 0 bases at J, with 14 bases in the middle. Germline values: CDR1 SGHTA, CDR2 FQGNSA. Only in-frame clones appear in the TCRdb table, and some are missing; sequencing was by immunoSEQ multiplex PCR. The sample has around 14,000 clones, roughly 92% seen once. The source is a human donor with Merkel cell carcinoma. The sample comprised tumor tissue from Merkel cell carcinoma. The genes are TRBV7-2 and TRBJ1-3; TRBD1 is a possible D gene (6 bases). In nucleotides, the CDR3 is TGTGCCAGCAGCCCAGGGGAGGGCTACTCTGGAAACACCATATATTTT. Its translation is CASSPGEGYSGNTIYF.